This T cell receptor beta chain was recorded in a study of identical twins. Many counts were recorded for this clonotype. Its antigen is not known. The length of the CDR3 is 16 residues. Germline V CDR1 and CDR2: MNHNS, SASEGT. After removal of 6 bases from V and 9 bases from J, the junction contained 14 bases not matched to a gene. Study results and caveats: For zero-insertion analyses, partial confounding could come from invariant MAIT and iNKT cells.

A universal primer site was incorporated via template switching, and the cDNA contained unique molecular identifiers. TCRdb ran MiXCR on the 5' RACE reads and lists one entry per CDR3 protein. The sample has 500,000 to 650,000 distinct CDR3 sequences, more than 20% seen once. This same sample was also part of a study on yellow fever vaccine responses in identical twins.

V gene TRBV6-1 combines with J gene TRBJ2-1; 10 bases line up with TRBD2. The specimen sequenced was CD4+ T cells sorted from blood. The sequence was obtained from a woman between 18 and 29 years old in good health. The CDR3 nucleotides are TGTGCCAGCAGCCATAGCGGGGGGACCGGTTACGGTGAGCAGTTCTTC. This encodes CASSHSGGTGYGEQFF.